This TCR beta chain was captured by sequencing in a study of blood T cell repertoires in COVID-19. Study in general: PBMCs, B-cell-depleted T cells, or T cells provided the cDNA or gDNA that made up the material.

Per the original methods: Amplification of reference gene primers provided the estimated nucleated cell counts. The data were produced by immunoSEQ multiplex PCR, yet TCRdb's version contains in-frame clones alone and is incomplete. From that table come the V and J calls and clone size; the DNA was used to work out D and trimming. Here the sample spans 75,000 to 95,000 clones, 60% to 85% being singletons. Per germline, CDR1 LGHDT and CDR2 YNNKEL (reference sequence). V shed 2 bases and J 8 bases; nucleotides not matched to a gene: 12. The CDR3 contains 16 residues. The chain couples TRBV3-1 (or the pseudogene TRBV3-2) to TRBJ1-2; 9 bases fit TRBD1. The material sequenced was peripheral blood. The clonotype originates from a woman older than 75 with active or convalescent COVID-19. CDR3 DNA: TGTGCCAGCAGCCAACCAAGACAGGGGGTGACCGGGGGCTACACCTTC. Translation: CASSQPRQGVTGGYTF.